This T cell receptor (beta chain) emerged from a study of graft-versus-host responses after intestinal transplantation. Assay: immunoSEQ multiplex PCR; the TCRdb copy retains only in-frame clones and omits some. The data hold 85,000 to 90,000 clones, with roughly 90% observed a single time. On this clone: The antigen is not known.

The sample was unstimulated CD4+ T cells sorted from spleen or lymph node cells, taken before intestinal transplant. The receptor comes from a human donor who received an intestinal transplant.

Here the CDR3 DNA reads TGTGCCAGCAGTGAAACCGGGACAGAAAACATTCAGTACTTC. Translated, it gives CASSETGTENIQYF. The rearrangement links TRBV6-1 to TRBJ2-4; 7 bases are a match to TRBD1. The CDR3 sequence is 14 residues long. In germline, CDR1 is MNHNS, CDR2 SASEGT. V was clipped by 2 bases and J by 5 bases; unmatched bases: 3.